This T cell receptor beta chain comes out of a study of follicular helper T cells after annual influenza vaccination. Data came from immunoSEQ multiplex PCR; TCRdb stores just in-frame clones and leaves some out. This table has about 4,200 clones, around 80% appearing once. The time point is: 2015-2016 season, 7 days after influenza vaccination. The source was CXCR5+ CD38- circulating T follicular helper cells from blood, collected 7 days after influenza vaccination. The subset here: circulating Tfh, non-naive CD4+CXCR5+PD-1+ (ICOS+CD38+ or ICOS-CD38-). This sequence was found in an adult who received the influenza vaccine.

CDR3 protein: CASSLEQGETEAFF. DNA of the CDR3: TGTGCCAGCTCCCTCGAACAGGGTGAGACTGAAGCTTTCTTT. The chain is built from TRBV18 and TRBJ1-1; tentative D call: TRBD1 (6 bases). Germline V lookup: CDR1 KGHSH, CDR2 LQKENI. Trimming pared 6 bases from V and 5 bases from J, leaving 16 bases between. The CDR3 consists of 14 residues.